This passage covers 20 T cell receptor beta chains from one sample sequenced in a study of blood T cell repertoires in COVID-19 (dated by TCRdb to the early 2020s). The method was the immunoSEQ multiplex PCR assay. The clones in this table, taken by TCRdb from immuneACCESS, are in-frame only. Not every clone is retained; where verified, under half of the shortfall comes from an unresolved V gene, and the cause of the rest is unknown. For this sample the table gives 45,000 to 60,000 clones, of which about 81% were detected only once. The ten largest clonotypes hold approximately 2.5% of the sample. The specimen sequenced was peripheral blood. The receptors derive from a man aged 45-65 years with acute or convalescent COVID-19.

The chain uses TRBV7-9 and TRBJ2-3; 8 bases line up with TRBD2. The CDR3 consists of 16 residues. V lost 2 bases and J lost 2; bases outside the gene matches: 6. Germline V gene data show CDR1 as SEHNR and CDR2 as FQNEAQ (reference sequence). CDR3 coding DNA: TGTGCCAGCAGCTTAATGGCGGGGGGTCCCACAGATACGCAGTATTTT. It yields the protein CASSLMAGGPTDTQYF.

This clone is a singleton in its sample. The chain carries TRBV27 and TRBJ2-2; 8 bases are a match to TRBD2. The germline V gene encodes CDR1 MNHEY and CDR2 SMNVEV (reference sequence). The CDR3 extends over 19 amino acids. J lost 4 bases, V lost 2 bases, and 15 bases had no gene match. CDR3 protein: CASSLRGSGKLVGTGELFF. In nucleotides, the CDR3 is TGTGCCAGCAGTTTAAGGGGTAGCGGGAAGCTTGTTGGCACCGGGGAGCTGTTTTTT.

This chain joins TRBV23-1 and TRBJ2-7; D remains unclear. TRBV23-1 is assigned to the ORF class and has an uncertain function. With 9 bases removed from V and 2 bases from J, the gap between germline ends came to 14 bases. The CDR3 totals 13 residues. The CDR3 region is CARLGSEAYEQYF. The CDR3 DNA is TGCGCCAGACTCGGATCTGAGGCCTACGAGCAGTACTTC.

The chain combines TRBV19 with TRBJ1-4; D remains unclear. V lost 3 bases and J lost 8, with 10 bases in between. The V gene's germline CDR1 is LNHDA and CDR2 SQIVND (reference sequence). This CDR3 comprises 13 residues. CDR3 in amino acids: CASSISEGEKLFF. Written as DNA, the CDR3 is TGTGCCAGTAGTATTAGCGAGGGAGAAAAACTGTTTTTT.

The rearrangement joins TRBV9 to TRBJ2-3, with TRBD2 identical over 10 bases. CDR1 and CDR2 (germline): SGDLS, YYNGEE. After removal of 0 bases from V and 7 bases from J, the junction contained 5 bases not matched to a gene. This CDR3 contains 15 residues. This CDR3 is CASSVGSGRFYTQYF. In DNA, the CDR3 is TGTGCCAGCAGCGTAGGTAGCGGGAGGTTTTATACGCAGTATTTT.

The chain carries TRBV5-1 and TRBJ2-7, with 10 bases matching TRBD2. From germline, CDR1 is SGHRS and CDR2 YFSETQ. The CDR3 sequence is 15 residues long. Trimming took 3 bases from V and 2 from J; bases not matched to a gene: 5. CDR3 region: CASSWVSGRPYEQYF. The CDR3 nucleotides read TGCGCCAGCAGCTGGGTTAGCGGGAGGCCCTACGAGCAGTACTTC.

The CDR3 here is CASSLNSVNEQFF. Here the CDR3 DNA reads TGTGCCAGCAGCTTGAATAGCGTCAATGAGCAGTTCTTC. The rearrangement joins TRBV11-2 to TRBJ2-1, with D perhaps matching TRBD2 (5 bases). Between the trimmed V and J ends, which lost 3 bases and 6 bases, there was a span of 9 bases. This CDR3 comprises 13 residues. CDR1 is SGHAT and CDR2 is FQNNGV in the germline V gene.

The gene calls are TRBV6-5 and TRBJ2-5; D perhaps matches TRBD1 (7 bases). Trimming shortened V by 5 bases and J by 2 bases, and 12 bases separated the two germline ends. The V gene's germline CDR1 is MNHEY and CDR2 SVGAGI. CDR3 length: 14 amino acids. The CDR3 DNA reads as TGTGCCAGCAGTCTGCGGGACAGACAAGAGACCCAGTACTTC. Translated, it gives CASSLRDRQETQYF.

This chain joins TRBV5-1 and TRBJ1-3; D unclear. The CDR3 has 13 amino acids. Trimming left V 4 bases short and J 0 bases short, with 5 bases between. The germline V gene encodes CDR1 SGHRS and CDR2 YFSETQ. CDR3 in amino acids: CASSPSSGNTIYF. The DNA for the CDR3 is TGCGCCAGCAGCCCATCCTCTGGAAACACCATATATTTT.

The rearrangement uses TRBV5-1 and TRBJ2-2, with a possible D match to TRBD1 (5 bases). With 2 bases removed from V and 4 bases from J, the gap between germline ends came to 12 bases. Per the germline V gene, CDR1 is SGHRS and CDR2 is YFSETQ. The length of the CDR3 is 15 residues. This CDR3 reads CASSFSQGGTGELFF. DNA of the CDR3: TGCGCCAGCAGCTTTAGCCAGGGTGGCACCGGGGAGCTGTTTTTT.

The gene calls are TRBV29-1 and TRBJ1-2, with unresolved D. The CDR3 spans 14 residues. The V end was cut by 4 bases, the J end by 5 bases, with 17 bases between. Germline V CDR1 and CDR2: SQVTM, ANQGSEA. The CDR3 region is CSVGKNPPEYGYTF. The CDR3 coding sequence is TGCAGCGTTGGAAAAAATCCGCCGGAGTATGGCTACACCTTC.

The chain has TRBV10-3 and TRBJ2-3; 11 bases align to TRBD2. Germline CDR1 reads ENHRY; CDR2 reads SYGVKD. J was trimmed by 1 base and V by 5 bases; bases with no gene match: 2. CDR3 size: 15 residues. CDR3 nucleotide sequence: TGTGCCATCAGTTTACTAGCGGGGGGCACAGATACGCAGTATTTT. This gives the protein CAISLLAGGTDTQYF.

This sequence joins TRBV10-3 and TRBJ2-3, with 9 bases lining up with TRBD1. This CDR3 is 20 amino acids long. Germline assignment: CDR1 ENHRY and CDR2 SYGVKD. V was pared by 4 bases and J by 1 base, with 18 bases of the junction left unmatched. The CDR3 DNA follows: TGTGCCATCAGTGGGCCGGGACAGGGACTGACCCCGACTCGCACAGATACGCAGTATTTT. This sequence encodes CAISGPGQGLTPTRTDTQYF.

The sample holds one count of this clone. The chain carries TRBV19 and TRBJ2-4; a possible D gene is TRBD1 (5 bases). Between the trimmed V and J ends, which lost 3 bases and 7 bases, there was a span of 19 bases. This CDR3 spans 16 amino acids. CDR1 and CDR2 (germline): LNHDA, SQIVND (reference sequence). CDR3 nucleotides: TGTGCCAGTAGTATTCTTGGCAGTCTTAAGGGGAACATTCAGTACTTC. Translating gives CASSILGSLKGNIQYF.

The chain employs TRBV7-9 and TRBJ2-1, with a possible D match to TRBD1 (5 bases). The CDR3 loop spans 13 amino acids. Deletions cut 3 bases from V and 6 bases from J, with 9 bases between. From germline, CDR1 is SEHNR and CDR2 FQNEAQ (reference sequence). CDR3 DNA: TGTGCCAGCAGCTTTAGTGGGGCCAATGAGCAGTTCTTC. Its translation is CASSFSGANEQFF.

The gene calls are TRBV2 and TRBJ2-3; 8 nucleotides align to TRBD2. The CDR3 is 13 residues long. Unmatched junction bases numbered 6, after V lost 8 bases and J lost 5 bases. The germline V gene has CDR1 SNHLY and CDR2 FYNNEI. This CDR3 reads CASRGGLVDTQYF. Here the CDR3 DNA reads TGTGCCAGCCGGGGGGGGCTTGTAGATACGCAGTATTTT. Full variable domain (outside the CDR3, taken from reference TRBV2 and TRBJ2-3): EPEVTQTPSHQVTQMGQEVILRCVPISNHLYFYWYRQILGQKVEFLVSFYNNEISEKSEIFDDQFSVERPDGSNFTLKIRSTKLEDSAMYFCASRGGLVDTQYFGPGTRLTVL.

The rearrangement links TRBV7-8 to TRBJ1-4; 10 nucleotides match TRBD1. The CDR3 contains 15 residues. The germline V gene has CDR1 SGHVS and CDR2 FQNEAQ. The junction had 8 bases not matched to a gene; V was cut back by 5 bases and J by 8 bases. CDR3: CASSPRTGGNEKLFF. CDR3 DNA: TGTGCCAGCAGCCCCCGGACAGGGGGGAACGAAAAACTGTTTTTT.

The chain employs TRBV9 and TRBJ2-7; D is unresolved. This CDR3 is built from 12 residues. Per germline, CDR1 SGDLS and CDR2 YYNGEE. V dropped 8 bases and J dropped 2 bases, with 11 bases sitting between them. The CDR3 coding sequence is TGTGCCAGTCTCTATGCGGCCTACGAGCAGTACTTC. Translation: CASLYAAYEQYF.

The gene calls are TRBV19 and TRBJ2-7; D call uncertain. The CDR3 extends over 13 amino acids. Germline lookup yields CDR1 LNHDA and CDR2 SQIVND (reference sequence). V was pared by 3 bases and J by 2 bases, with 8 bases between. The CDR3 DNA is TGTGCCAGTAGTATTGGCCTAGCCTACGAGCAGTACTTC. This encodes CASSIGLAYEQYF.

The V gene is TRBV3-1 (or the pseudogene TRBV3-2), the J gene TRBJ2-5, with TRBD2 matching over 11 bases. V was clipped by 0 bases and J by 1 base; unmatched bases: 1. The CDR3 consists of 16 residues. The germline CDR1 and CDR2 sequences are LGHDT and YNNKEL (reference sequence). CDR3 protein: CASSQEGLAAQETQYF. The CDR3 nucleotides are TGTGCCAGCAGCCAAGAGGGACTAGCGGCCCAAGAGACCCAGTACTTC.